This is a list of T cell receptor beta chains from one sample in a study of T cells in Graves' hyperthyroidism and ophthalmopathy. TCRdb re-analysed the multiplex PCR reads in MiXCR, keeping a single row per CDR3 protein. The sample includes more than 150,000 distinct CDR3 sequences, about 17% seen only once; the top ten take roughly 28%. The specimen sequenced was blood. The receptors here all came from a woman in her fifties or sixties with Graves' hyperthyroidism. The CDR3 runs from the conserved cysteine through the conserved F or W. The D gene is left open where the match is weak. Size values are once, few and many counts, or a class for expanded clones, and some rows have none.

v_call: TRBV12-3/TRBV12-4
d_call: .
j_call: TRBJ1-5
clone_size: many
cdr3_nt: TGTGCCAGCAGTTTTTCTGTAAATGGTCAGCCCCAGCATTTT
cdr3_aa: CASSFSVNGQPQHF

v_call: TRBV5-1
d_call: TRBD1
j_call: TRBJ1-1
clone_size: many
cdr3_nt: TGCGCCAGCTCTATGGACAGGGGCCTCATGAACACTGAAGCTTTCTTT
cdr3_aa: CASSMDRGLMNTEAFF

v_call: TRBV18
d_call: .
j_call: TRBJ1-6
clone_size: .
cdr3_nt: TGTGCCAGCTCAGACATGAGCTCCTATAATTCACCCCTCCACTTT
cdr3_aa: CASSDMSSYNSPLHF

v_call: TRBV24-1
d_call: TRBD1
j_call: TRBJ1-2
clone_size: many
cdr3_nt: TGTGCCACCAGTGACCCGGGACAGGCCCGCTATGGCTACACCTTC
cdr3_aa: CATSDPGQARYGYTF

v_call: TRBV18
d_call: TRBD1
j_call: TRBJ2-2
clone_size: many
cdr3_nt: TGTGCCAGCTCACCGAACGACAGGGGGGAACTGTTTTTT
cdr3_aa: CASSPNDRGELFF

v_call: TRBV2
d_call: .
j_call: TRBJ2-1
clone_size: many
cdr3_nt: TGTGCCAGCATCCCCGGGGTGAGCTCCTACAATGAGCAGTTCTTC
cdr3_aa: CASIPGVSSYNEQFF

v_call: TRBV28
d_call: TRBD1
j_call: TRBJ2-7
clone_size: many
cdr3_nt: TGTGCCAGTAGTTTCCCAGGGGGCCTCAGCGAGCAGTACTTC
cdr3_aa: CASSFPGGLSEQYF

v_call: TRBV2
d_call: TRBD1
j_call: TRBJ2-5
clone_size: many
cdr3_nt: TGTGCCAGCAGGGGACAGGGACCAGAGACCCAGTACTTC
cdr3_aa: CASRGQGPETQYF

v_call: TRBV20-1
d_call: TRBD1
j_call: TRBJ1-6
clone_size: many
cdr3_nt: TGCAGTGCTACCGGGACAGTAGAATCACCCCTCCACTTT
cdr3_aa: CSATGTVESPLHF

v_call: TRBV5-1
d_call: TRBD2
j_call: TRBJ2-5
clone_size: many
cdr3_nt: TGCGCCAGCAGCTTAAGCGGGGGGAAAGAGACCCAGTACTTC
cdr3_aa: CASSLSGGKETQYF

v_call: TRBV9
d_call: .
j_call: TRBJ2-3
clone_size: many
cdr3_nt: TGTGCCAGCAGCCCCATCCGGGCCGTCGCCGATACGCAGTATTTT
cdr3_aa: CASSPIRAVADTQYF

v_call: TRBV2
d_call: .
j_call: TRBJ2-3
clone_size: .
cdr3_nt: TGTGCCAGCAGCCGTCTGAATAGCGGAGCAGATACGCAGTATTTT
cdr3_aa: CASSRLNSGADTQYF

v_call: TRBV7-9
d_call: .
j_call: TRBJ2-5
clone_size: many
cdr3_nt: TGTGCCAGCAGCTTACCCGTCGGACTGGAGCAAGAGACCCAGTACTTC
cdr3_aa: CASSLPVGLEQETQYF

v_call: TRBV13
d_call: .
j_call: TRBJ2-1
clone_size: .
cdr3_nt: TGTGCCAGCAGCATGAGCGGCTACAATGAGCAGTTCTTC
cdr3_aa: CASSMSGYNEQFF

v_call: TRBV11-2
d_call: TRBD2
j_call: TRBJ2-1
clone_size: many
cdr3_nt: TGTGCCAGCAGCGTAGAGGCGGGGGGGCCCCGGAATGAGCAGTTCTTC
cdr3_aa: CASSVEAGGPRNEQFF

v_call: TRBV15
d_call: .
j_call: TRBJ2-7
clone_size: many
cdr3_nt: TGTGCCACCAGCAGAGAACTCCAGGGCGGGCTTTACGAGCAGTACTTC
cdr3_aa: CATSRELQGGLYEQYF

v_call: TRBV9
d_call: .
j_call: TRBJ2-3
clone_size: many
cdr3_nt: TGTGCCAGCACCCCCCTGGGTCCGGGCGGGGTCATCACAGATACGCAGTATTTT
cdr3_aa: CASTPLGPGGVITDTQYF

v_call: TRBV20-1
d_call: TRBD2
j_call: TRBJ2-7
clone_size: many
cdr3_nt: TGCAGTGCGAGATACGGGGGGGCCTACGAGCAGTACTTC
cdr3_aa: CSARYGGAYEQYF

v_call: TRBV2
d_call: TRBD1
j_call: TRBJ2-7
clone_size: many
cdr3_nt: TGTGCCAGCAGTGAGACCAGCCGACAGGGGGCAGGCGAGCAGTACTTC
cdr3_aa: CASSETSRQGAGEQYF

v_call: TRBV6-2/TRBV6-3
d_call: .
j_call: TRBJ2-6
clone_size: many
cdr3_nt: TGTGCCAGCAGAGGTACCGGGGCCAACGTCCTGACTTTC
cdr3_aa: CASRGTGANVLTF

v_call: TRBV2
d_call: .
j_call: TRBJ2-3
clone_size: .
cdr3_nt: TGTGCCAGCAGGAACTGGGGGCAGGGGTCCAAGGGCACAGATACGCAGTATTTT
cdr3_aa: CASRNWGQGSKGTDTQYF

v_call: TRBV6-1
d_call: .
j_call: TRBJ1-1
clone_size: many
cdr3_nt: TGTGCCAGCATTGCGGGGCGCACTGAAGCTTTCTTT
cdr3_aa: CASIAGRTEAFF

v_call: TRBV2
d_call: .
j_call: TRBJ1-5
clone_size: many
cdr3_nt: TGTGCCAGCAGTGCCATGACCAGCAATCAGCCCCAGCATTTT
cdr3_aa: CASSAMTSNQPQHF

v_call: TRBV9
d_call: .
j_call: TRBJ2-1
clone_size: few
cdr3_nt: TGTGCCAGCAGCGTATATCGGGTGGGCAATGAGCAGTTCTTC
cdr3_aa: CASSVYRVGNEQFF

v_call: TRBV25-1
d_call: .
j_call: TRBJ1-6
clone_size: .
cdr3_nt: TGTGCCAGCAGTGAGGGCGGGTTTGGAAATTCACCCCTCCACTTT
cdr3_aa: CASSEGGFGNSPLHF

v_call: TRBV6-1
d_call: .
j_call: TRBJ2-1
clone_size: many
cdr3_nt: TGTGCCAGCAGTCCCACCGGCAATGAGCAGTTCTTC
cdr3_aa: CASSPTGNEQFF

v_call: TRBV11-2
d_call: .
j_call: TRBJ2-5
clone_size: many
cdr3_nt: TGTGCCAGCAGCTCACCCAGGGATGCGACCCAGTACTTC
cdr3_aa: CASSSPRDATQYF

v_call: TRBV19
d_call: .
j_call: TRBJ1-2
clone_size: many
cdr3_nt: TGTGCCAGTAGTATAGTCCGGACAGCTAACTATGGCTACACCTTC
cdr3_aa: CASSIVRTANYGYTF

v_call: TRBV28
d_call: .
j_call: TRBJ2-3
clone_size: many
cdr3_nt: TGTGCCAGCAGTTCTCCCCCCCAGCTCACAGATACGCAGTATTTT
cdr3_aa: CASSSPPQLTDTQYF

v_call: TRBV29-1
d_call: .
j_call: TRBJ1-6
clone_size: many
cdr3_nt: TGCAGCGTTCAAGAAACAGTTGTTTCACCCCTCCACTTT
cdr3_aa: CSVQETVVSPLHF

v_call: TRBV5-6
d_call: .
j_call: TRBJ1-1
clone_size: .
cdr3_nt: TGTGCCAGCAGCTTGTACGGAATCAACACTGAAGCTTTCTTT
cdr3_aa: CASSLYGINTEAFF

v_call: TRBV19
d_call: .
j_call: TRBJ2-2
clone_size: .
cdr3_nt: TGTGCCAGTAGTAGAGGGGGCACCGGGGAGCTGTTTTTT
cdr3_aa: CASSRGGTGELFF

v_call: TRBV5-1
d_call: .
j_call: TRBJ2-7
clone_size: few
cdr3_nt: TGCGCCAGCAGCGGGGGCCTTTACTCCTACGAGCAGTACTTC
cdr3_aa: CASSGGLYSYEQYF

v_call: TRBV6-1
d_call: .
j_call: TRBJ1-5
clone_size: few
cdr3_nt: TGTGCCAGCAGTCTTTGGGCGCCGAGCAATCAGCCCCAGCATTTT
cdr3_aa: CASSLWAPSNQPQHF

v_call: TRBV7-9
d_call: TRBD1
j_call: TRBJ1-4
clone_size: many
cdr3_nt: TGTGCCAGCAGTCTCAGACAGGGAGGTGAAAAACTGTTTTTT
cdr3_aa: CASSLRQGGEKLFF

v_call: TRBV5-1
d_call: .
j_call: TRBJ2-2
clone_size: few
cdr3_nt: TGCGCCAGCAACTACTACAGGGAAGCCGGGGAGCTGTTTTTT
cdr3_aa: CASNYYREAGELFF

v_call: TRBV11-2
d_call: TRBD1
j_call: TRBJ1-2
clone_size: many
cdr3_nt: TGTGCCAGCAGCTTTACCGGGACAGGATATGGCTACACCTTC
cdr3_aa: CASSFTGTGYGYTF

v_call: TRBV5-6
d_call: .
j_call: TRBJ2-1
clone_size: many
cdr3_nt: TGTGCCAGCAGCTTACAGGGCCGGGTGGGGCAGTTCTTC
cdr3_aa: CASSLQGRVGQFF

v_call: TRBV11-2
d_call: TRBD1
j_call: TRBJ2-5
clone_size: .
cdr3_nt: TGTGCCAGCAGCCACACAGGGGGCGCAGGGTCGGAGACCCAGTACTTC
cdr3_aa: CASSHTGGAGSETQYF

v_call: TRBV11-1
d_call: TRBD2
j_call: TRBJ2-3
clone_size: .
cdr3_nt: TGTGCCAGCAGCTCCTTTAGCGGGACCACAGATACGCAGTATTTT
cdr3_aa: CASSSFSGTTDTQYF

v_call: TRBV28
d_call: TRBD1
j_call: TRBJ2-5
clone_size: many
cdr3_nt: TGTGCCAGCAGCACCGCACAGGGGGCAGTGGGAAAGACCCAGTACTTC
cdr3_aa: CASSTAQGAVGKTQYF

v_call: TRBV28
d_call: TRBD2
j_call: TRBJ2-1
clone_size: .
cdr3_nt: TGTGCCAGCATCAAAGGGACTAGCGGGAGAGGCGCAAATGAGCAGTTCTTC
cdr3_aa: CASIKGTSGRGANEQFF

v_call: TRBV27
d_call: .
j_call: TRBJ2-1
clone_size: .
cdr3_nt: TGTGCCAGCAGTTTGGACGCGTACAATGAGCAGTTCTTC
cdr3_aa: CASSLDAYNEQFF

v_call: TRBV28
d_call: .
j_call: TRBJ1-1
clone_size: many
cdr3_nt: TGTGCCAGCAGTTTAGTAGAGAACACTGAAGCTTTCTTT
cdr3_aa: CASSLVENTEAFF

v_call: TRBV7-2
d_call: TRBD1
j_call: TRBJ1-4
clone_size: many
cdr3_nt: TGTGCCAGCAGCTTCAGAACAGGGGGGACCAATGAAAAACTGTTTTTT
cdr3_aa: CASSFRTGGTNEKLFF

v_call: TRBV7-9
d_call: .
j_call: TRBJ2-2
clone_size: many
cdr3_nt: TGTGCCAGCAGCCTTTACCCAGCCGGGGAGCTGTTTTTT
cdr3_aa: CASSLYPAGELFF

v_call: TRBV28
d_call: TRBD2
j_call: TRBJ2-7
clone_size: many
cdr3_nt: TGTGCCAGCAGTTGGGGGGGAAACTACGAGCAGTACTTC
cdr3_aa: CASSWGGNYEQYF

v_call: TRBV29-1
d_call: .
j_call: TRBJ1-1
clone_size: many
cdr3_nt: TGCAGCGTGCTCAGGGGAGTGGACACTGAAGCTTTCTTT
cdr3_aa: CSVLRGVDTEAFF

v_call: TRBV4-3
d_call: .
j_call: TRBJ1-4
clone_size: .
cdr3_nt: TGCGCCAGCAGCCAAGAGGGCGGGGAGAACAAAAAACTGTTTTTT
cdr3_aa: CASSQEGGENKKLFF

v_call: TRBV29-1
d_call: .
j_call: TRBJ2-3
clone_size: many
cdr3_nt: TGCAGCGTTGGGAGACAGGCCAGAGATACGCAGTATTTT
cdr3_aa: CSVGRQARDTQYF